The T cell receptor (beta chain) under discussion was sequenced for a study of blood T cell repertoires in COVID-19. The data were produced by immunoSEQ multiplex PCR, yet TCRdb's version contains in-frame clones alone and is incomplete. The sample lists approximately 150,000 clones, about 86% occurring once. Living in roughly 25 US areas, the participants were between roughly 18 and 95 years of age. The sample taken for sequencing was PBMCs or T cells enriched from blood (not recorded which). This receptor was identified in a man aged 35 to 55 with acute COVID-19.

The CDR3 DNA reads TGTGCCAGCAGTCCCGACACGAACCTCCAAGAGACCCAGTACTTC. Translated: CASSPDTNLQETQYF. The chain recombines TRBV6-5 with TRBJ2-5; no clear D gene. Trimming shortened V by 5 bases and J by 1 base, and 14 bases separated the two germline ends. This CDR3 is built from 15 residues. Germline loops: CDR1 MNHEY, CDR2 SVGAGI.